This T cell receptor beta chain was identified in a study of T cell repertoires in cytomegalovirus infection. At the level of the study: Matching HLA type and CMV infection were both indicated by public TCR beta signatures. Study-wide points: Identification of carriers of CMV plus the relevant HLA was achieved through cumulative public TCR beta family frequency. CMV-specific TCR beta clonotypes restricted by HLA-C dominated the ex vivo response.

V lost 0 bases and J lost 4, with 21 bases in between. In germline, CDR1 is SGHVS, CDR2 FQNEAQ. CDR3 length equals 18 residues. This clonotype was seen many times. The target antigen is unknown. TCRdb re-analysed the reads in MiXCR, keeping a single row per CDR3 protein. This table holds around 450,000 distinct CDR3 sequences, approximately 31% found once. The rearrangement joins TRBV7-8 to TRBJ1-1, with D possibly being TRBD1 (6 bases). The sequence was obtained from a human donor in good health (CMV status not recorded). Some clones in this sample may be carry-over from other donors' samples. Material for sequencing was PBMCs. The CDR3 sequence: CASSLARRGRGERTEAFF. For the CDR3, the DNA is TGTGCCAGCAGCTTAGCGAGGAGGGGTAGGGGGGAACGCACTGAAGCTTTCTTT.